These T cell receptor beta chains were read from a single sample in a study of vaccination effects on CD4 cells after COVID-19. This table comes from immunoSEQ multiplex PCR, and its TCRdb copy is limited to in-frame clones, with some not included. The sample holds 13,000 to 15,000 clones, roughly 75% seen once. These receptors' targets are unknown. The sample was CD4+ T cells from PBMCs cultured with SARS-CoV-2 spike peptides, taken after COVID-19 vaccination. The receptor set was obtained from a human donor who had a prior SARS-CoV-2 infection. The CDR3 runs from the conserved cysteine through the conserved F or W. A D gene is named only where the DNA matches it firmly. Where a row states a size, it is once, few, many or the class of an expanded clone; other rows omit it.

size	D	J	V	DNA	CDR3
once	NA	TRBJ2-5	TRBV5-5	TGTGCCAGCAGCTTGTATCAGGTGTGGGAGACCCAGTACTTC	CASSLYQVWETQYF
once	TRBD2	TRBJ2-3	TRBV30	TGTGCCTGGAGAGAGCGGGGGAGCACAGATACGCAGTATTTT	CAWRERGSTDTQYF
NA	NA	TRBJ1-3	TRBV30	TGTGCCTCAAAATCGACATCTTACTCTGGAAACACCATATATTTT	CASKSTSYSGNTIYF
NA	NA	TRBJ1-1	TRBV6-1	TGTGCCAGCAGTGAGCAGGGAGTAAACACTGAAGCTTTCTTT	CASSEQGVNTEAFF
NA	NA	TRBJ2-3	TRBV27	TGTGCCAGCAGTTTAACCCTATATTCGGTTGATACGCAGTATTTT	CASSLTLYSVDTQYF
once	NA	TRBJ2-7	TRBV9	TGTGCCAGCAGCGTGGGCGGGTCGACGGTCCCCTACGAGCAGTACTTC	CASSVGGSTVPYEQYF
NA	TRBD2	TRBJ2-7	TRBV6-2/TRBV6-3	TGTGCCAGCAGTTTCCTAGCGGGGAACTACGAGCAGTACTTC	CASSFLAGNYEQYF
NA	NA	TRBJ2-7	TRBV6-2/TRBV6-3	TGTGCCAGCAGTTATAGTCCGAGCTCCTACGAGCAGTACTTC	CASSYSPSSYEQYF
NA	NA	TRBJ1-1	TRBV28	TGTGCCAGCAGTCCCCTGTGGCAGGACACTGAAGCTTTCTTT	CASSPLWQDTEAFF
NA	TRBD1	TRBJ2-7	TRBV5-1	TGCGCCAGCAGCTTGGAGGGACAGGGCTACGAGCAGTACTTC	CASSLEGQGYEQYF
few	NA	TRBJ1-6	TRBV7-9	TGTGCCAGCAGCTTACAAGTTAGTTCACCCCTCCACTTT	CASSLQVSSPLHF
NA	NA	TRBJ1-4	TRBV5-6	TGTGCCAGCAGCTTGGGACAGCCAAATGAAAAACTGTTTTTT	CASSLGQPNEKLFF
NA	TRBD2	TRBJ2-3	TRBV10-3	TGTGCTGGGGGAGGGGACACAGATACGCAGTATTTT	CAGGGDTDTQYF
NA	TRBD2	TRBJ2-7	TRBV5-1	TGCGCCAGCAGCCAAGGACTAGCGGGAGTTTATGAGCAGTACTTC	CASSQGLAGVYEQYF
few	NA	TRBJ2-7	TRBV18	TGTGCCAGCTCACCGGCCCAAAACGACCGGGACCCCTACGAGCAGTACTTC	CASSPAQNDRDPYEQYF
NA	NA	TRBJ1-2	TRBV7-9	TGTGCCAGCTCGATCGCGGGGGGCCGGGGCTACACCTTC	CASSIAGGRGYTF
NA	NA	TRBJ1-2	TRBV9	TGTGCCAGCAGCCCAGATAGGGGTAACTATGGCTACACCTTC	CASSPDRGNYGYTF
NA	NA	TRBJ2-5	TRBV11-2	TGTGCCAGCAGCGTAGACCCTTCATGGACCCAGTACTTC	CASSVDPSWTQYF
once	NA	TRBJ1-4	TRBV6-5	TGTGCCAGCAGAGCAGGGCTCCCTTCTAATGAAAAACTGTTTTTT	CASRAGLPSNEKLFF
few	TRBD2	TRBJ2-5	TRBV2	TGTGCCAGCAGTTATCTCCTAGCGGAAGAGACCCAGTACTTC	CASSYLLAEETQYF
NA	NA	TRBJ2-5	TRBV7-6	TGTGCCAGCAGCTTAATCCACCGGTGGGAGACCCAGTACTTC	CASSLIHRWETQYF
NA	NA	TRBJ1-3	TRBV5-1	TGCGCCAGCAGCGTGGACGGCCAAATCGGAAACACCATATATTTT	CASSVDGQIGNTIYF